The rows below give T cell receptor beta chains drawn from one sample of a study of human T cells and chemical hapten exposure. TCRdb reprocessed the 5' RACE reads with MiXCR, giving one entry per CDR3 protein. In the table there are roughly 81,000 distinct CDR3 sequences, 7% to 8% of which are singletons. The receptors come from a male donor in good health. Each CDR3 is given with its conserved first and last residue. D genes are given only for firm matches. Clone size is given for some rows only: seen once, a few or many times, or a class if the clone is expanded.

J gene,V gene,D gene,clone size,CDR3 protein,CDR3 DNA
TRBJ1-6,TRBV12-3/TRBV12-4,NA,NA,CASSPFGLDSPLHF,TGTGCCAGCAGTCCGTTTGGCCTGGATTCACCCCTCCACTTT
TRBJ2-3,TRBV7-2,NA,NA,CASSLATRRGTDTQYF,TGTGCCAGCAGCTTAGCTACTAGACGTGGCACAGATACGCAGTATTTT
TRBJ2-7,TRBV29-1,NA,few,CSVGDPSYEQYF,TGCAGCGTTGGGGACCCGTCCTACGAGCAGTACTTC
TRBJ2-1,TRBV7-9,TRBD2,many,CASSSLEGSGGNEQFF,TGTGCCAGCAGCTCCTTAGAGGGTAGCGGGGGCAATGAGCAGTTCTTC
TRBJ1-1,TRBV4-1,TRBD1,NA,CASSQDEGTGSTEAFF,TGCGCCAGCAGCCAAGATGAAGGGACAGGGTCCACTGAAGCTTTCTTT
TRBJ2-1,TRBV20-1,NA,many,CSARKEGDYNEQFF,TGCAGTGCTAGAAAAGAGGGAGACTACAATGAGCAGTTCTTC
TRBJ2-1,TRBV4-1,NA,many,CASSQEVHEQFF,TGCGCCAGCAGCCAAGAAGTCCATGAGCAGTTCTTC
TRBJ2-7,TRBV20-1,NA,many,CSARASHIAYEQYF,TGCAGTGCTAGAGCCTCGCACATCGCCTACGAGCAGTACTTC
TRBJ2-5,TRBV5-1,TRBD2,few,CASSLKRTSGQETQYF,TGCGCCAGCAGCCTAAAGAGGACTAGCGGACAAGAGACCCAGTACTTC
TRBJ2-1,TRBV4-1,TRBD1,NA,CASSQTGGFYNEQFF,TGCGCCAGCAGCCAAACAGGGGGCTTCTACAATGAGCAGTTCTTC
TRBJ2-7,TRBV10-3,TRBD1,NA,CAIATGHNEQYF,TGTGCCATCGCGACAGGGCACAACGAGCAGTACTTC
TRBJ2-7,TRBV11-2,NA,NA,CASSFPPPYEQYF,TGTGCCAGCAGCTTCCCCCCCCCTTACGAGCAGTACTTC
TRBJ1-2,TRBV11-2,NA,NA,CASSYVRRNYGYTF,TGTGCCAGCAGCTACGTCAGGAGGAACTATGGCTACACCTTC
TRBJ2-1,TRBV7-8,NA,many,CASSLGTAQVEQFF,TGTGCCAGCAGCTTAGGGACGGCCCAGGTTGAGCAGTTCTTC
TRBJ2-5,TRBV7-9,TRBD1,many,CASSPARQGNVETQYF,TGTGCCAGCAGCCCGGCCCGACAGGGGAACGTGGAGACCCAGTACTTC
TRBJ2-7,TRBV27,NA,many,CASSTQGSEQYF,TGTGCCAGCAGTACACAGGGTAGCGAGCAGTACTTC
TRBJ1-1,TRBV6-1,NA,many,CASSEAHGAAEAFF,TGTGCCAGCAGTGAAGCGCACGGGGCGGCTGAAGCTTTCTTT
TRBJ2-7,TRBV6-6,TRBD1,NA,CASSSIIQGDHYEQYF,TGTGCCAGCAGTTCCATAATACAGGGGGATCACTACGAGCAGTACTTC
TRBJ2-6,TRBV7-6,TRBD1,few,CASNHPNGQGASGANVLTF,TGTGCCAGCAACCATCCAAATGGACAGGGGGCATCTGGGGCCAACGTCCTGACTTTC
TRBJ1-2,TRBV4-2,NA,many,CASSQDNRDTGYTF,TGTGCCAGCAGCCAAGATAACCGCGACACAGGCTACACCTTC
TRBJ1-5,TRBV5-1,NA,NA,CASSPDFNQPQHF,TGCGCCAGCAGCCCGGACTTCAATCAGCCCCAGCATTTT
TRBJ2-3,TRBV20-1,NA,NA,CSAEGHDTQYF,TGCAGTGCTGAGGGCCACGATACGCAGTATTTT
TRBJ2-2,TRBV6-2/TRBV6-3,NA,few,CASSPIVRSWELFF,TGTGCCAGCAGTCCTATAGTTCGGTCTTGGGAGCTGTTTTTT
TRBJ1-1,TRBV7-6,NA,NA,CARSLQATTEAFF,TGTGCCCGCAGCCTGCAGGCGACCACTGAAGCTTTCTTT
TRBJ2-5,TRBV20-1,TRBD1,many,CSARRQGAFQETQYF,TGCAGTGCAAGGAGACAGGGTGCTTTTCAAGAGACCCAGTACTTC
TRBJ1-2,TRBV6-2/TRBV6-3,TRBD1,NA,CASSTGAVADYGYTF,TGTGCCAGCAGCACAGGGGCGGTCGCTGACTATGGCTACACCTTC
TRBJ2-7,TRBV7-9,NA,many,CASSLGETYEQYF,TGTGCCAGCAGCTTAGGCGAGACCTACGAGCAGTACTTC
TRBJ1-1,TRBV20-1,NA,many,CSARERGDPPEAFF,TGCAGTGCTAGAGAGAGAGGGGACCCACCTGAAGCTTTCTTT
TRBJ2-7,TRBV29-1,TRBD2,many,CSVKQAGRAYEQYF,TGCAGCGTTAAGCAGGCCGGGAGGGCCTACGAGCAGTACTTC
TRBJ1-1,TRBV5-4,NA,many,CASSRGRGDTEAFF,TGTGCCAGCAGCCGTGGACGGGGGGACACTGAAGCTTTCTTT
TRBJ2-1,TRBV9,NA,many,CASSVGGTGEQFF,TGTGCCAGCAGCGTAGGGGGCACTGGTGAGCAGTTCTTC
TRBJ1-1,TRBV20-1,TRBD1,many,CSARNPLGQGRRENTEAFF,TGCAGTGCTAGAAACCCCCTAGGACAGGGGAGACGCGAGAACACTGAAGCTTTCTTT
TRBJ2-3,TRBV11-2,NA,few,CASSFEDTQYF,TGTGCCAGCAGCTTTGAGGATACGCAGTATTTT
TRBJ2-2,TRBV6-2/TRBV6-3,NA,NA,CASSLGSGYTGELFF,TGTGCCAGCAGTTTGGGTAGCGGCTACACCGGGGAGCTGTTTTTT
TRBJ1-5,TRBV6-2/TRBV6-3,TRBD1,few,CASSYKDRGNQPQHF,TGTGCCAGCAGTTACAAGGACAGGGGCAATCAGCCCCAGCATTTT
TRBJ2-3,TRBV2,NA,NA,CASSESGTDTQYF,TGTGCCAGCAGTGAATCGGGCACAGATACGCAGTATTTT
TRBJ1-2,TRBV12-3/TRBV12-4,TRBD1,NA,CASSSLGGRGDGYTF,TGTGCCAGCAGTTCCCTTGGTGGCAGGGGGGATGGCTACACCTTC
TRBJ1-3,TRBV12-3/TRBV12-4,NA,few,CASVPPGAWGNTIYF,TGTGCCAGCGTCCCCCCAGGGGCGTGGGGAAACACCATATATTTT
TRBJ2-7,TRBV24-1,NA,many,CATRTDSYEQYF,TGTGCCACCAGGACAGACTCCTACGAGCAGTACTTC
TRBJ2-1,TRBV15,TRBD2,NA,CATSRTLGGRAPNEQFF,TGTGCCACCAGCAGAACCCTCGGCGGGAGGGCCCCTAATGAGCAGTTCTTC
TRBJ1-5,TRBV2,TRBD1,NA,CASSAEDRVNQPQHF,TGTGCCAGCAGCGCCGAGGACAGGGTAAATCAGCCCCAGCATTTT
TRBJ2-4,TRBV5-6,NA,NA,CASSLGQLEDIQYF,TGTGCCAGCAGCTTGGGCCAGTTAGAGGACATTCAGTACTTC
TRBJ2-3,TRBV20-1,NA,many,CSASGPGTQYF,TGCAGTGCTAGCGGCCCTGGTACGCAGTATTTT
TRBJ1-5,TRBV20-1,NA,few,CSARVGHRTNQPQHF,TGCAGTGCTAGAGTGGGACACCGTACCAATCAGCCCCAGCATTTT
TRBJ2-2,TRBV5-1,TRBD2,NA,CASRPVSGSSTGELFF,TGCGCCAGCAGGCCCGTTAGCGGGAGTAGCACCGGGGAGCTGTTTTTT